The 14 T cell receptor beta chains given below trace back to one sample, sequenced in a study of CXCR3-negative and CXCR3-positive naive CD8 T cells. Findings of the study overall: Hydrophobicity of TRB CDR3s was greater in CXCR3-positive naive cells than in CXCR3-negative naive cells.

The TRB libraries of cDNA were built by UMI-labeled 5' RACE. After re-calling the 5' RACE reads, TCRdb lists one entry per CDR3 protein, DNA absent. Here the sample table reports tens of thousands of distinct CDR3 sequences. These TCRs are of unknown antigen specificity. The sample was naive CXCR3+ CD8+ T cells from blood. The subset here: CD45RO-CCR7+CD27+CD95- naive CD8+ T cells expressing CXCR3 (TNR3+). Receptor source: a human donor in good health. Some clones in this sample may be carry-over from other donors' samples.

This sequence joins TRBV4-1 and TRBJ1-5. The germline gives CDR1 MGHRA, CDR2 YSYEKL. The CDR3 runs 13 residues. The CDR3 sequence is CASSQVVGQPQHF.

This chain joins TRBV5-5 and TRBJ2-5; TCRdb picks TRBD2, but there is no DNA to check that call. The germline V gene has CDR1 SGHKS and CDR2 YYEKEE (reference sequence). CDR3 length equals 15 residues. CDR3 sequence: CASSPRAGEGETQYF.

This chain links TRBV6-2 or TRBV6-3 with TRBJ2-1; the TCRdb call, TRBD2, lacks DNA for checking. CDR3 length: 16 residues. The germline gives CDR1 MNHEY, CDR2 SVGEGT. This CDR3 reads CASSWPADSSYIEQFF.

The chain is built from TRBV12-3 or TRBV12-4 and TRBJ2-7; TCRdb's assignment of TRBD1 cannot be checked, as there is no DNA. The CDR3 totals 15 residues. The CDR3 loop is CASSLDGTEAYEQYF.

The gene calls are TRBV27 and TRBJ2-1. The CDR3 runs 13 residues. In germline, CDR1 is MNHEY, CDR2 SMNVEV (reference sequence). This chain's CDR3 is CASSPSLYNEQFF.

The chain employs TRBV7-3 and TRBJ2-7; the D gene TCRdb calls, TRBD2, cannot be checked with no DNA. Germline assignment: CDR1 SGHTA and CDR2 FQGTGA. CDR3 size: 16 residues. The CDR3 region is CASSLSPLAGTYEQYF.

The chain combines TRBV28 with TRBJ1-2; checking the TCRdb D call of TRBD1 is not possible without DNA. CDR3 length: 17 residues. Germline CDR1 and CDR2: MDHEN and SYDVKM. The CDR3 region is CASSPRFLSGDEEGYTF.

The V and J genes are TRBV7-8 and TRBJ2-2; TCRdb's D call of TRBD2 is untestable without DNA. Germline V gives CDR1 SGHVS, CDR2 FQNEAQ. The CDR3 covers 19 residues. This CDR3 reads CASSNPGLAEEENTGELFF.

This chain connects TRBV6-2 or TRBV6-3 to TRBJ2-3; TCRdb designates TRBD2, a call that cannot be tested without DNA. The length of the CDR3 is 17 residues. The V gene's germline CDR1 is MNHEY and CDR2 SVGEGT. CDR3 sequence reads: CASSYSKSGGAGDTQYF.

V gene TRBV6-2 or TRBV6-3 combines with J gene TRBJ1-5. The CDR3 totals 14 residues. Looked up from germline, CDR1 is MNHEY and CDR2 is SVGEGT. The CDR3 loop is CASTQEIINQPQHF.

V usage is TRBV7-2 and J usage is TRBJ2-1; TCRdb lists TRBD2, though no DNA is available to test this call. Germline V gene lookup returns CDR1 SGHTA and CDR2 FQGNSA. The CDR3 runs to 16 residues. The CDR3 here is CASSGTSGRADNEQFF.

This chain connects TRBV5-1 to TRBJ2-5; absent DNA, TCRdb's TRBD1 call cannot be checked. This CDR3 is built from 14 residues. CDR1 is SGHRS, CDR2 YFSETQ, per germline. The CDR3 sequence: CASSLSMTGETQYF.

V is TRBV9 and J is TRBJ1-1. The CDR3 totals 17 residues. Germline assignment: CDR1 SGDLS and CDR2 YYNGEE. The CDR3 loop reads CASTPLGRGHFGTEAFF.

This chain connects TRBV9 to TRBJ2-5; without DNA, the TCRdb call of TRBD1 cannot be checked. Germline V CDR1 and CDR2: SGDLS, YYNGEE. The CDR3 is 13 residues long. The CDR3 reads CASSPWGFETQYF.